The next 29 T cell receptor beta chains were all read from a single sample in a study of blood T cell repertoires in COVID-19. Libraries were prepared by immunoSEQ multiplex PCR; TCRdb keeps only in-frame clonotypes and omits some of them. The data hold around 200,000 clones, with 70% to 90% observed a single time. Sequenced material: PBMCs or T cells enriched from blood (not recorded which). The receptors come from a woman in her 30s who had been exposed to COVID-19.

The DNA for the CDR3 is TGTGCCAGCAGCGCCAGACAGGGCAACCTAAGAATGAACACTGAAGCTTTCTTT. Translation gives CASSARQGNLRMNTEAFF. The chain has TRBV9 and TRBJ1-1; TRBD1 aligns across 7 bases. Germline assignment: CDR1 SGDLS and CDR2 YYNGEE. After removal of 3 bases from V and 0 bases from J, the junction contained 14 bases not matched to a gene. CDR3 length equals 18 residues.

The chain links TRBV2 to TRBJ1-5; 9 bases are shared with TRBD1. The CDR3 spans 15 residues. After removal of 6 bases from V and 4 bases from J, the junction contained 7 bases not matched to a gene. Germline values: CDR1 SNHLY, CDR2 FYNNEI. The DNA of the CDR3 is TGTGCCAGCAGGGACGGGACAGGGAGTAATCAGCCCCAGCATTTT. Protein product: CASRDGTGSNQPQHF.

This clone was recorded at least ten times. The chain links TRBV7-3 to TRBJ2-2; 7 nucleotides match TRBD2. CDR1 and CDR2 from the germline V gene are SGHTA and FQGTGA. CDR3 length: 13 residues. The junction had 4 bases not matched to a gene; V was cut back by 5 bases and J by 7 bases. CDR3 coding DNA: TGTGCCAGCAGCCGACTAGCTTACGGGGAGCTGTTTTTT. It specifies CASSRLAYGELFF.

This chain joins TRBV7-3 and TRBJ2-5; 9 nucleotides agree with TRBD2. The ends lost 5 bases at V and 4 bases at J; junction bases unmatched: 8. CDR1 and CDR2 from the germline V gene are SGHTA and FQGTGA. CDR3 length equals 15 residues. CDR3 residues: CASSQGGLAGETQYF. The CDR3 coding sequence is TGTGCCAGCAGCCAAGGGGGACTAGCTGGAGAGACCCAGTACTTC.

V is TRBV27 and J is TRBJ1-2; 11 bases map to TRBD1. Germline V lookup: CDR1 MNHEY, CDR2 SMNVEV (reference sequence). The CDR3 consists of 16 residues. Trimming removed 4 bases from V and 3 bases from J; junction bases left unmatched: 7. CDR3 residues: CASSSKWTGGDYGYTF. CDR3 DNA sequence: TGTGCCAGCAGTTCCAAATGGACAGGGGGCGACTATGGCTACACCTTC.

The J gene is TRBJ1-5, the V gene TRBV30, with a tentative D call TRBD1 (5 bases). From germline, CDR1 is GTSNPN and CDR2 SVGIG (reference sequence). The CDR3 extends over 15 amino acids. V was cut by 3 bases and J by 1 base, with 13 bases left in between. The CDR3 spells CAWSPRVESNQPQHF. CDR3 in DNA: TGTGCCTGGAGCCCCAGGGTAGAGAGCAATCAGCCCCAGCATTTT.

Regarding this clone: Distinct nucleotide sequences in the sample also encode this CDR3. The J gene is TRBJ2-7, the V gene TRBV19; tentatively, D is TRBD1 (6 bases). The germline V and J ends were trimmed by 3 bases and 2 bases, with 11 bases remaining between them. Germline CDR1 LNHDA, CDR2 SQIVND (reference sequence). The CDR3 contains 14 residues. The CDR3 reads CASSIAQGPYEQYF. The CDR3 nucleotides are TGTGCCAGTAGTATCGCCCAGGGGCCCTACGAGCAGTACTTC.

The chain couples TRBV7-2 to TRBJ1-2; TRBD1 agrees at 11 bases. This CDR3 region has 14 residues. The germline gives CDR1 SGHTA, CDR2 FQGNSA. J lost 6 bases, V lost 5 bases, and 5 bases had no gene match. The CDR3 region has the DNA TGTGCCAGCAGCCGGGACAGGGGGGAGAATGGCTACACCTTC. As protein: CASSRDRGENGYTF.

This clone was picked up a small number of times. The chain links TRBV12-3 or TRBV12-4 to TRBJ1-5, with 8 positions matching TRBD1. This CDR3 region has 12 residues. Losses at the gene ends were 6 bases for V and 10 bases for J; bases not matched to a gene: 5. The CDR3 sequence: CASSKQGVPQHF. In nucleotides, the CDR3 is TGTGCCAGCAGCAAACAGGGGGTCCCCCAGCATTTT.

J is TRBJ1-6 and V is TRBV6-5, with D possibly matching TRBD1 (5 bases). The CDR3 consists of 15 residues. With 4 bases removed from V and 10 bases from J, the gap between germline ends came to 17 bases. Germline V gives CDR1 MNHEY, CDR2 SVGAGI. CDR3 coding DNA: TGTGCCAGCAGTTCGCAGCTCAAAAGGGGATCACCCCTCCACTTT. Amino acids: CASSSQLKRGSPLHF.

The CDR3 sequence: CASSPGGGWTTEAFF. CDR3 nucleotide sequence: TGTGCCAGCAGCCCTGGCGGGGGGTGGACCACTGAAGCTTTCTTT. The chain couples TRBV3-1 (or the pseudogene TRBV3-2) to TRBJ1-1, with D perhaps TRBD1 (5 bases). CDR3 length: 15 amino acids. The germline gives CDR1 LGHDT, CDR2 YNNKEL (reference sequence). The V end lost 4 bases, the J end lost 4 bases, and 16 bases lay between the germline ends.

This chain connects TRBV28 to TRBJ1-5, with no clear D. The CDR3 sequence is 16 residues long. The V and J ends lost 6 bases and 2 bases respectively, with 17 bases between them. Germline assignment: CDR1 MDHEN and CDR2 SYDVKM. The CDR3 nucleotides read TGTGCCAGCAGCCTTCGGCGACTAAGTGGCAATCAGCCCCAGCATTTT. Translation gives CASSLRRLSGNQPQHF.

J is TRBJ2-7 and V is TRBV18, with D tentatively TRBD2 (6 bases). Trimming stripped 3 bases from V and 7 bases from J, with 16 bases between. This CDR3 is 14 amino acids long. Germline V lookup: CDR1 KGHSH, CDR2 LQKENI. CDR3 in DNA: TGTGCCAGCTCACCGCTCGGCGGTCGGGGGGAGCAGTACTTC. Protein sequence: CASSPLGGRGEQYF. Complete variable domain (other parts from reference TRBV18 and TRBJ2-7): NAGVMQNPRHLVRRRGQEARLRCSPMKGHSHVYWYRQLPEEGLKFMVYLQKENIIDESGMPKERFSAEFPKEGPSILRIQQVVRGDSAAYFCASSPLGGRGEQYFGPGTRLTVT.

The genes are TRBV27 and TRBJ2-1; 7 positions agree with TRBD1. V dropped 6 bases and J dropped 3; count of bases not matched to a gene: 5. CDR1 is MNHEY, CDR2 SMNVEV, per germline (reference sequence). The CDR3 loop spans 14 amino acids. CDR3 in DNA: TGTGCCAGCAGGCCGACAGGGCTCTACAATGAGCAGTTCTTC. It translates to CASRPTGLYNEQFF.

The chain uses TRBV24-1 and TRBJ2-1; tentatively, D is TRBD2 (6 bases). Germline CDR1 reads KGHDR; CDR2 reads SFDVKD. V lost 0 bases and J lost 3, with 14 bases in between. This CDR3 spans 17 amino acids. DNA for the CDR3: TGTGCCACCAGTGATTTGCCCGGGGCGGGGCTCTACAATGAGCAGTTCTTC. It specifies CATSDLPGAGLYNEQFF.

The chain is built from TRBV2 and TRBJ1-6; maybe TRBD1 (5 bases). Looked up from germline, CDR1 is SNHLY and CDR2 is FYNNEI. Trimming took off 4 bases at V and 0 bases at J, with 7 bases between the two ends. This CDR3 contains 15 residues. Here the CDR3 reads CASSGQGSYNSPLHF. In nucleotides, the CDR3 is TGTGCCAGCAGTGGCCAGGGCTCCTATAATTCACCCCTCCACTTT.

This clone was counted a few times. The chain recombines TRBV29-1 with TRBJ1-1; tentatively, D is TRBD1 (6 bases). The CDR3 consists of 14 residues. Trimming stripped 3 bases from V and 2 bases from J, with 13 bases between. The germline V gene encodes CDR1 SQVTM and CDR2 ANQGSEA. Here the CDR3 DNA reads TGCAGCGTTGACGAGGGACACCTAAACACTGAAGCTTTCTTT. Translation: CSVDEGHLNTEAFF.

This rearrangement joins TRBV5-6 to TRBJ2-5; 11 positions match TRBD2. This CDR3 has 15 residues. V shed 4 bases and J 5 bases; nucleotides not matched to a gene: 7. The germline V gene encodes CDR1 SGHDT and CDR2 YYEEEE. Written as DNA, the CDR3 is TGTGCCAGCAGCGATATAGCGGGGGGGCTGGAGACCCAGTACTTC. Amino acids: CASSDIAGGLETQYF.

This clone was observed a handful of times. CDR3 protein: CASSSTGPWTKQANTEAFF. The CDR3 nucleotides are TGTGCCAGCAGCTCAACCGGGCCTTGGACTAAACAGGCGAACACTGAAGCTTTCTTT. The chain uses TRBV5-4 and TRBJ1-1; maybe TRBD1 (5 bases). Germline V gene sequence: CDR1 SGHNT, CDR2 YYREEE (reference sequence). This CDR3 spans 19 amino acids. V lost 3 bases, J lost 1 base, and 25 bases lay in between.

The V and J genes are TRBV7-2 and TRBJ2-7; TRBD1 matches 9 bases. V shed 5 bases and J 2 bases; nucleotides not matched to a gene: 10. This CDR3 has 16 amino acids. Germline lookup yields CDR1 SGHTA and CDR2 FQGNSA. In DNA, the CDR3 is TGTGCCAGCAGCGTAACCGGGACAGGGTACCCCTACGAGCAGTACTTC. Its protein product is CASSVTGTGYPYEQYF.

This chain uses TRBV19 with TRBJ2-7; TRBD1 is a possible D gene (5 bases). The V gene lost 6 bases and the J gene lost 3 bases, with 12 bases spanning the gap. The germline V gene has CDR1 LNHDA and CDR2 SQIVND (reference sequence). This CDR3 contains 13 residues. As DNA, the CDR3 is TGTGCCAGTAGGCAGGGAACCAACTACGAGCAGTACTTC. Its translation: CASRQGTNYEQYF.

This rearrangement joins TRBV13 to TRBJ2-3; 10 nucleotides line up with TRBD1. CDR3 length: 13 amino acids. Germline trimming cut 4 bases from V and 12 bases from J; bases unmatched to any gene: 7. Germline-derived CDR1 and CDR2 are PRHDT and FYEKMQ (reference sequence). CDR3 region: CASSYDRGHRQYF. CDR3 in DNA: TGTGCCAGCAGCTACGACAGGGGGCATCGCCAGTATTTT.

This chain uses TRBV2 with TRBJ1-2, with 8 bases fitting TRBD1. Germline assignment: CDR1 SNHLY and CDR2 FYNNEI. The CDR3 runs 14 residues. Trimming removed 2 bases from V and 8 bases from J; junction bases left unmatched: 7. The DNA of the CDR3 is TGTGCCAGCAGTGAACAGGGGGCAACGGAGGGCTACACCTTC. It encodes CASSEQGATEGYTF. Combining the CDR3 with reference TRBV2 and TRBJ1-2 gives the whole variable domain EPEVTQTPSHQVTQMGQEVILRCVPISNHLYFYWYRQILGQKVEFLVSFYNNEISEKSEIFDDQFSVERPDGSNFTLKIRSTKLEDSAMYFCASSEQGATEGYTFGSGTRLTVV.

The chain recombines TRBV11-3 with TRBJ1-2; weak D call: TRBD1 (5 bases). CDR3 length: 14 amino acids. From germline, CDR1 is SGHNT and CDR2 YENEEA. Trimming removed 4 bases from V and 5 bases from J, with 14 bases in between. CDR3 nucleotide sequence: TGTGCCAGCAGCTCTCAGGGTTTAAAGTATGGCTACACCTTC. This translates into CASSSQGLKYGYTF.

This clone was found once. The chain recombines TRBV10-3 with TRBJ2-3, with D possibly TRBD2 on 7 matching bases. The CDR3 consists of 16 residues. Germline-derived CDR1 and CDR2 are ENHRY and SYGVKD. Trimming pared 2 bases from V and 2 bases from J, leaving 14 bases between. The CDR3 DNA is TGTGCCATCAGTGAGAGGGGGGGGCTAGCCACAGATACGCAGTATTTT. Its protein is CAISERGGLATDTQYF.

This chain connects TRBV20-1 to TRBJ2-3; 10 bases line up with TRBD2. Trimming removed 3 bases from V and 6 bases from J; junction bases left unmatched: 6. The CDR3 consists of 14 residues. The germline V gene has CDR1 DFQATT and CDR2 SNEGSKA (reference sequence). CDR3 DNA: TGCAGTGCTAGTACTAGCGGGGCCCTGGATACGCAGTATTTT. This gives the protein CSASTSGALDTQYF.

This clone was detected once. The V and J genes are TRBV5-1 and TRBJ1-3; maybe TRBD1 (6 bases). The CDR3 has 15 residues. Germline-derived CDR1 and CDR2 are SGHRS and YFSETQ. V shed 4 bases and J shed 0 bases, with 11 bases lying between them. CDR3 sequence: CASSAPQGSGNTIYF. The CDR3, as DNA: TGCGCCAGCAGCGCCCCACAGGGCTCTGGAAACACCATATATTTT.

The chain has TRBV18 and TRBJ2-7; the D is unclear. The germline V gene has CDR1 KGHSH and CDR2 LQKENI. The CDR3 covers 14 residues. V dropped 2 bases and J dropped 4 bases, with 12 bases sitting between them. The CDR3 here is CASSPSETPYEQYF. The CDR3 DNA follows: TGTGCCAGCTCACCATCAGAGACACCGTACGAGCAGTACTTC.

V gene TRBV9 combines with J gene TRBJ2-7; 8 bases are a match to TRBD2. V trimming: 4 bases; J trimming: 7 bases; junction bases outside the gene matches: 10. Germline V gives CDR1 SGDLS, CDR2 YYNGEE. This CDR3 comprises 14 residues. CDR3 sequence: CASSRTGGSGEQYF. CDR3 DNA: TGTGCCAGCAGCCGTACGGGAGGGTCGGGGGAGCAGTACTTC.